This is a list of T cell receptor beta chains from one sample in a study of cytotoxic CD8 clonotypes in ibrutinib-treated CLL. Clones were sequenced by immunoSEQ multiplex PCR, and TCRdb holds only the in-frame ones, with some missing. The data show 150,000 or so clones, approximately 81% seen once. Material: PBMCs, obtained after 12 months of ibrutinib treatment. Source of these receptors: a human donor with chronic lymphocytic leukemia. CDR3s include the opening cysteine and the closing phenylalanine or tryptophan. The D gene is left open where the match is weak. Rows give clone size only sometimes, using once, few, many, or a class for an expanded clone.

V gene	J gene	D gene	clone size	CDR3 DNA	CDR3 protein
TRBV9	TRBJ2-1	-	few	TGTGCCAGCAGCGCGCAGCAGGACTTTTACAATGAGCAGTTCTTC	CASSAQQDFYNEQFF
TRBV5-1	TRBJ2-2	TRBD2	few	TGCGCCAGCAGCTCCGGACTAGCCCACACCGGGGAGCTGTTTTTT	CASSSGLAHTGELFF
TRBV6-5	TRBJ2-1	TRBD2	few	TGTGCCAGCCGTGCGGGAGCAACCTACAATGAGCAGTTCTTC	CASRAGATYNEQFF
TRBV10-1	TRBJ2-5	-	-	TGCGCCAGCAGTGAGTTCGCAGCGGGTCTGAGGGAGACCCAGTACTTC	CASSEFAAGLRETQYF
TRBV14	TRBJ2-3	-	-	TGTGCCAGCAGCCAAGTTGGGGGAAGCACAGATACGCAGTATTTT	CASSQVGGSTDTQYF
TRBV29-1	TRBJ1-2	TRBD1	few	TGCAGCGCTGTGCAGGGGGGTCACTATGGCTACACCTTC	CSAVQGGHYGYTF
TRBV18	TRBJ1-5	TRBD1	-	TGTGCCAGCTCAAGACAGGGAGTTAGCAATCAGCCCCAGCATTTT	CASSRQGVSNQPQHF
TRBV28	TRBJ1-4	-	-	TGTGCCAGCAGTTTTACACGGACACTAGTAAATGAAAAACTGTTTTTT	CASSFTRTLVNEKLFF
TRBV5-1	TRBJ2-1	-	-	TGCGCCAGCAGCTTAGCCTCCCCACGGAATGAGCAGTTCTTC	CASSLASPRNEQFF
TRBV12-5	TRBJ2-1	TRBD2	-	TGTGCTAGTGGTCAATTACTAGCGGGAGGGCCCGGTGAGCAGTTCTTC	CASGQLLAGGPGEQFF
TRBV5-1	TRBJ1-1	-	-	TGCGCCAGCAGCTTCACAGCGAACACTGAAGCTTTCTTT	CASSFTANTEAFF
TRBV4-1	TRBJ1-1	-	once	TGCGCCAGCAGCCAGGTACAGGGAGGTACTGAAGCTTTCTTT	CASSQVQGGTEAFF
TRBV19	TRBJ1-4	-	-	TGTGCCAGTAGCGTTAGGGGTGAAAAACTGTTTTTT	CASSVRGEKLFF
TRBV7-2	TRBJ2-1	TRBD2	-	TGTGCCAGCAGCTTAGTGGGCGGGAGAGCTTACAATGAGCAGTTCTTC	CASSLVGGRAYNEQFF
TRBV28	TRBJ1-5	TRBD1	-	TGTGCCAGCAGTTTACAGGGGGCCCTTCAGAGGCCCCAGCATTTT	CASSLQGALQRPQHF
TRBV4-3	TRBJ2-6	-	once	TGCGCCAGCAGCCTCCTCAGGGGCCCTGGGGCCAACGTCCTGACTTTC	CASSLLRGPGANVLTF
TRBV15	TRBJ2-4	-	few	TGTGCCACCAGCGGAGGTCGGAAAAACATTCAGTACTTC	CATSGGRKNIQYF
TRBV9	TRBJ2-3	TRBD1	-	TGTGCCAGCAGCGTAGTGGCAGGGGGCGCCGCAGATACGCAGTATTTT	CASSVVAGGAADTQYF
TRBV6-1	TRBJ2-3	-	-	TGTGCCAGCAGTGTTCTAGTGACGACGCAGTATTTT	CASSVLVTTQYF
TRBV5-4	TRBJ2-1	-	-	TGTGCCAGCAGCCAAGCCCAAGTCTACAATGAGCAGTTCTTC	CASSQAQVYNEQFF
TRBV7-2	TRBJ2-7	-	-	TGTGCCAGCAGCTCTTCAGGGCTTTACGAGCAGTACTTC	CASSSSGLYEQYF
TRBV29-1	TRBJ2-1	-	-	TGCAGCTTTGAGGAATTCCACTCCTACAATGAGCAGTTCTTC	CSFEEFHSYNEQFF
TRBV19	TRBJ2-4	-	few	TGTGCCAGTAGGCCACCATTGGTGCAGACCAAAAACATTCAGTACTTC	CASRPPLVQTKNIQYF
TRBV4-1	TRBJ2-3	-	-	TGCGCCAGCAGCCAAGATAAGTCGAGGGACGGCACAGATACGCAGTATTTT	CASSQDKSRDGTDTQYF
TRBV14	TRBJ2-3	-	few	TGTGCCAGCAGCCTAGACGCAGAGACGTTACTCACAGATACGCAGTATTTT	CASSLDAETLLTDTQYF
TRBV7-2	TRBJ2-7	-	-	TGTGCCAGCACCTCCCGAGGAGGGTACGAGCAGTACTTC	CASTSRGGYEQYF
TRBV28	TRBJ2-7	-	-	TGTGCCAGCAGTTTTCGCTCCGAGCAGTACTTC	CASSFRSEQYF
TRBV6-5	TRBJ1-1	-	-	TGTGCCAGCAGTTACAGATCCGGGACGGGCACTGAAGCTTTCTTT	CASSYRSGTGTEAFF
TRBV7-9	TRBJ2-7	-	few	TGTGCCAGCAGTGGCCGACTAGATGCTACCTACGAGCAGTACTTC	CASSGRLDATYEQYF
TRBV7-2	TRBJ2-2	TRBD2	few	TGTGCCAGCAGCTCTCAGGGACTAGCGGGTAGGGCCGGGGAGCTGTTTTTT	CASSSQGLAGRAGELFF
TRBV6-5	TRBJ1-2	-	-	TGTGCCACTCAGCGGACGGACTATGGCTACACCTTC	CATQRTDYGYTF
TRBV10-3	TRBJ2-1	TRBD2	few	TGTGCCATCAGCCCATTAGCGGGAGTGGCCTACAATGAGCAGTTCTTC	CAISPLAGVAYNEQFF
TRBV4-3	TRBJ2-3	TRBD1	-	TGCGCCAGCAGCCAAGTCCGGACAGGGGTGGATACGCAGTATTTT	CASSQVRTGVDTQYF
TRBV7-9	TRBJ1-4	-	-	TGTGCCAGCAGCTCCTCTCTATCCCCTAATGAAAAACTGTTTTTT	CASSSSLSPNEKLFF
TRBV5-6	TRBJ2-1	TRBD2	-	TGTGCCAGCAGCTTGCCCGTAGCGGGAGGGATCGATGAGCAGTTCTTC	CASSLPVAGGIDEQFF
TRBV10-3	TRBJ1-1	-	-	TGTGCCATCAGAGCAGTCCAGGGTTACACTGAAGCTTTCTTT	CAIRAVQGYTEAFF
TRBV27	TRBJ1-3	TRBD1	-	TGTGCCAGCAGTTCCGGACAGGACCCCTCCTCTGGAAACACCATATATTTT	CASSSGQDPSSGNTIYF
TRBV9	TRBJ2-7	-	-	TGTGCCAGCAGCGGGTTAACCTACGAGCAGTACTTC	CASSGLTYEQYF
TRBV30	TRBJ1-5	TRBD1	-	TGTGCCTGGAGGAGACAGGGAACTAGCAATCAGCCCCAGCATTTT	CAWRRQGTSNQPQHF
TRBV18	TRBJ2-3	-	-	TGTGCCAGCTCACCACCGAGCCAGGGTGTAGATACGCAGTATTTT	CASSPPSQGVDTQYF
TRBV25-1	TRBJ1-3	-	-	TGTGCCAGCAGTCGCGGGCTCTCTGGAAACACCATATATTTT	CASSRGLSGNTIYF
TRBV2	TRBJ1-2	-	few	TGTGCCAGCACGGCGGGAGTTTATGGCTACACCTTC	CASTAGVYGYTF
TRBV6-5	TRBJ1-4	-	-	TGTGCCAGCAGTTACGAGGGGATGGCTAATGAAAAACTGTTTTTT	CASSYEGMANEKLFF
TRBV5-8	TRBJ1-1	-	few	TGTGCCAGCAGCTTGACAGGGAACACTGAAGCTTTCTTT	CASSLTGNTEAFF
TRBV11-2	TRBJ2-3	-	once	TGTGCCAGCAGCTTTCTCGTCAGGGGCGACACAGATACGCAGTATTTT	CASSFLVRGDTDTQYF
TRBV6-1	TRBJ2-7	-	-	TGTGCCAGCAGTCTGTCGTCCCTTCTCTCCGAGCAGTACTTC	CASSLSSLLSEQYF
TRBV9	TRBJ1-2	-	-	TGTGCCAGCAGCGTAGAGCCGGGGCCTTATGGCTACACCTTC	CASSVEPGPYGYTF
TRBV20-1	TRBJ2-5	-	-	TGCAGTGCTAGAGATCATGAGACCCAGTACTTC	CSARDHETQYF
TRBV18	TRBJ1-1	-	few	TGTGCCAGCTCACCACTTAGTGGGACTGAAGCTTTCTTT	CASSPLSGTEAFF
TRBV7-9	TRBJ2-5	-	-	TGTGCCAGCAGCTTAGTTTTTGGGACCCAAGAGACCCAGTACTTC	CASSLVFGTQETQYF
TRBV27	TRBJ2-5	-	-	TGTGCCATCTCCACTCCCGGGAAGACACAAGAGACCCAGTACTTC	CAISTPGKTQETQYF
TRBV2	TRBJ2-5	-	-	TGTGCCGGCCAGGGACAAGAGACCCAGTACTTC	CAGQGQETQYF
TRBV27	TRBJ1-5	-	-	TGTGCCAGCAGTTTGGGCAGGGGTAGCAATCAGCCCCAGCATTTT	CASSLGRGSNQPQHF
TRBV6-5	TRBJ2-5	-	-	TGTGCCAGCAGTACACAAGAGACCCAGTACTTC	CASSTQETQYF
TRBV13	TRBJ2-4	-	-	TGTGCCAGCAGCTTTTCGATGGGATTTATAGGAAACATTCAGTACTTC	CASSFSMGFIGNIQYF
TRBV6-4	TRBJ2-7	-	-	TGTGCCAGCAGTGCGAGGGCGGGGATGTACGAGCAGTACTTC	CASSARAGMYEQYF
TRBV2	TRBJ2-1	TRBD2	-	TGTGCCAGCAGTCCCGGGACTAGCGGGAACAATGAGCAGTTCTTC	CASSPGTSGNNEQFF
TRBV4-3	TRBJ1-2	-	-	TGCGCCAGCAGCCGTAGGGCGGCGAGTGAAGTCGATGGCTACACCTTC	CASSRRAASEVDGYTF
TRBV19	TRBJ2-7	-	-	TGTGCCAGTAGTACCACGGGAGTCTACGAGCAGTACTTC	CASSTTGVYEQYF